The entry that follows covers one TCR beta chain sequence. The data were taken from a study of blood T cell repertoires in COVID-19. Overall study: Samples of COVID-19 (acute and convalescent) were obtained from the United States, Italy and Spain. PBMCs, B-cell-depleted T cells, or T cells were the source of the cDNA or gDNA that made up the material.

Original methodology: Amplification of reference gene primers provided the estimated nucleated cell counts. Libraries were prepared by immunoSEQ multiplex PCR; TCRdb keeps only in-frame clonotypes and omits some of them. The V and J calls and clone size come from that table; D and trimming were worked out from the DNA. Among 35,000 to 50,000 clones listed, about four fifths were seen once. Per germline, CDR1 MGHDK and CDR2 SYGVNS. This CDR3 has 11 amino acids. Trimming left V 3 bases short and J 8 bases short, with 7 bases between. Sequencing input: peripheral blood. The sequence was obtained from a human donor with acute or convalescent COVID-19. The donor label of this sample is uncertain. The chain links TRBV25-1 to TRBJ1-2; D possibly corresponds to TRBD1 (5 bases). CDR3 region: CASSEGRGYTF. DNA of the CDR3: TGTGCCAGCAGTGAGGGGCGGGGCTACACCTTC.